The 30 T cell receptor beta chains below come from one sample, sequenced in a study of control samples from healthy donors and cancer patients. Only in-frame clones appear in the TCRdb table, and some are missing; sequencing was by immunoSEQ multiplex PCR. The table shows around 80,000 clones, with 85% to 90% occurring only once. Sample: blood. Receptors originate from a man between 45 and 60 years old in good health.

CDR3 sequence reads: CASSIESNQPQHF. CDR3 coding DNA: TGTGCCAGTAGTATCGAAAGCAATCAGCCCCAGCATTTT. The chain combines TRBV19 with TRBJ1-5; no clear D gene. Trimming removed 3 bases at V and 1 base at J, with 4 bases between. The CDR3 has 13 amino acids. Looked up from germline, CDR1 is LNHDA and CDR2 is SQIVND (reference sequence).

This chain joins TRBV10-3 and TRBJ2-2; TRBD1 might be the D (6 bases). The CDR3 length is 14 residues. CDR1 ENHRY and CDR2 SYGVKD come from the germline V gene. Trimming left V 4 bases short and J 5 bases short, with 11 bases between. CDR3 DNA: TGTGCCATCAGTGCGGACAGCCAAACCGGGGAGCTGTTTTTT. It specifies CAISADSQTGELFF.

This chain links TRBV4-1 with TRBJ1-5; 8 bases fit TRBD1. Per the germline V gene, CDR1 is MGHRA and CDR2 is YSYEKL. This CDR3 region has 16 residues. V was clipped by 4 bases and J by 0 bases; unmatched bases: 5. CDR3 in DNA: TGCGCCAGCAGCCCTCCCACAGGGGGTAGCAATCAGCCCCAGCATTTT. Protein: CASSPPTGGSNQPQHF.

V and J are TRBV3-1 (or the pseudogene TRBV3-2) and TRBJ2-2; the match to TRBD2 covers 7 bases. Germline CDR1 and CDR2: LGHDT and YNNKEL (reference sequence). This CDR3 has 16 residues. V gave up 4 bases and J gave up 4 bases; unmatched junction bases: 9. The CDR3 spells CASSPIGGGGTGELFF. Here the CDR3 DNA reads TGTGCCAGCAGCCCCATTGGCGGGGGAGGCACCGGGGAGCTGTTTTTT.

This chain joins TRBV11-2 and TRBJ2-3; TRBD2 might be the D (7 bases). There are 16 residues in the CDR3. With 7 bases removed from V and 3 bases from J, the gap between germline ends came to 20 bases. The germline gives CDR1 SGHAT, CDR2 FQNNGV. The CDR3: CASKDSPGGPTDTQYF. CDR3 DNA sequence: TGTGCCAGCAAAGATTCTCCCGGGGGGCCAACAGATACGCAGTATTTT.

The chain carries TRBV29-1 and TRBJ2-5; D is perhaps TRBD2 (5 bases). Germline-derived CDR1 and CDR2 are SQVTM and ANQGSEA. The CDR3 covers 13 residues. The V gene lost 0 bases and the J gene lost 5 bases, with 10 bases spanning the gap. The CDR3 nucleotides are TGCAGCGTTGAAGAGGGAGCTTGGGAGACCCAGTACTTC. It is translated as CSVEEGAWETQYF.

This rearrangement joins TRBV18 to TRBJ2-7; 7 nucleotides agree with TRBD1. Germline V gene lookup returns CDR1 KGHSH and CDR2 LQKENI. With V trimmed by 5 bases and J by 0 bases, 7 bases remained unmatched. The CDR3 is made up of 15 amino acids. The CDR3 nucleotides read TGTGCCAGCTCATCCCGGACAGGCAGCTCCTACGAGCAGTACTTC. It translates to CASSSRTGSSYEQYF.

The chain couples TRBV4-2 to TRBJ1-2; 12 bases map to TRBD1. Unmatched junction bases numbered 5, after V lost 0 bases and J lost 9 bases. The CDR3 runs to 15 residues. CDR1 LGHNA and CDR2 YNFKEQ come from the germline V gene. CDR3 DNA sequence: TGTGCCAGCAGCCAAGAAAGGGGGACAGGGGGCAGCTACACCTTC. Amino acid sequence: CASSQERGTGGSYTF.

V is TRBV18 and J is TRBJ1-2; no definite D call. Germline V lookup: CDR1 KGHSH, CDR2 LQKENI. The germline V and J ends were trimmed by 2 bases and 7 bases, with 5 bases remaining between them. There are 11 residues in the CDR3. The CDR3 loop reads CASSPGSGYTF. CDR3 sequence (DNA): TGTGCCAGCTCACCAGGGAGTGGCTACACCTTC.

This clone showed up just a few times. The chain employs TRBV5-1 and TRBJ1-2, with 9 positions matching TRBD1. The trim removed 1 base at V and 10 bases at J, leaving 8 bases unmatched. This CDR3 has 14 residues. Germline V CDR1 and CDR2: SGHRS, YFSETQ. CDR3 in DNA: TGCGCCAGCAGCTTGTCAAGGACAGGGGATGTCTACACCTTC. Protein: CASSLSRTGDVYTF.

The chain uses TRBV2 and TRBJ2-7, with D unclear. The V end was cut by 4 bases, the J end by 3 bases, with 13 bases between. From germline, CDR1 is SNHLY and CDR2 FYNNEI. There are 14 residues in the CDR3. The DNA of the CDR3 is TGTGCCAGCAGTGCGGACCGAAATCTCTACGAGCAGTACTTC. It codes for CASSADRNLYEQYF.

The J gene is TRBJ2-7, the V gene TRBV30, with D hard to call. CDR1 and CDR2 (germline): GTSNPN, SVGIG (reference sequence). The CDR3 totals 12 residues. V was trimmed by 1 base and J by 0 bases, leaving 4 bases between them. This CDR3 reads CAWSESSYEQYF. CDR3 DNA: TGTGCCTGGAGTGAGAGCTCCTACGAGCAGTACTTC.

The V and J genes are TRBV10-2 and TRBJ1-4; 7 bases agree with TRBD1. The length of the CDR3 is 13 residues. Germline CDR1 WSHSY, CDR2 SAAADI. V lost 8 bases to trimming and J lost 8 bases; unmatched junction nucleotides: 8. The CDR3: CASLPGTEEKLFF. The CDR3 DNA is TGCGCCAGCCTACCCGGGACAGAAGAAAAACTGTTTTTT.

The chain has TRBV6-4 and TRBJ2-1; D remains unclear. With 4 bases removed from V and 9 bases from J, the gap between germline ends came to 19 bases. In germline, CDR1 is MRHNA, CDR2 SNTAGT. This CDR3 contains 15 residues. For the CDR3, the DNA is TGTGCCAGCAGTGCCCTGGAGACTTCCGTCAGTGAGCAGTTCTTC. Translation: CASSALETSVSEQFF.

This sequence joins TRBV24-1 and TRBJ2-3; D might be TRBD1 (6 bases). The CDR3 has 13 amino acids. The germline V and J ends were trimmed by 5 bases and 5 bases, with 10 bases remaining between them. Per the germline V gene, CDR1 is KGHDR and CDR2 is SFDVKD. The chain's CDR3 is CATSAQGQDTQYF. Here the CDR3 DNA reads TGTGCCACCAGTGCACAGGGTCAAGATACGCAGTATTTT.

The J gene is TRBJ1-5, the V gene TRBV5-1; the D gene is possibly TRBD1 (5 bases). The length of the CDR3 is 15 residues. V was cut by 0 bases and J by 7 bases, with 14 bases left in between. Germline V gene lookup returns CDR1 SGHRS and CDR2 YFSETQ. This chain's CDR3 is CASSLARVKPQPQHF. The CDR3 bases are TGCGCCAGCAGCTTGGCCAGGGTAAAGCCCCAGCCCCAGCATTTT. The variable domain in full, with the rest retrieved from reference TRBV5-1 and TRBJ1-5, is KAGVTQTPRYLIKTRGQQVTLSCSPISGHRSVSWYQQTPGQGLQFLFEYFSETQRNKGNFPGRFSGRQFSNSRSEMNVSTLELGDSALYLCASSLARVKPQPQHFGDGTRLSIL.

The chain carries TRBV2 and TRBJ2-6; a possible D gene is TRBD1 (7 bases). Germline V lookup: CDR1 SNHLY, CDR2 FYNNEI. Trimming shortened V by 4 bases and J by 0 bases, and 25 bases separated the two germline ends. This CDR3 spans 21 amino acids. The CDR3 spells CASSGGGVPGQDSSGANVLTF. The CDR3 coding sequence is TGTGCCAGCAGTGGCGGAGGGGTCCCAGGACAGGACAGCTCTGGGGCCAACGTCCTGACTTTC.

This clone was seen once. The chain couples TRBV5-1 to TRBJ2-3; TRBD2 matches at 12 bases. This CDR3 comprises 15 residues. V lost 0 bases, J lost 4 bases, and 0 bases stayed unmatched. The germline V gene has CDR1 SGHRS and CDR2 YFSETQ. The CDR3: CASSLGLAGADTQYF. The CDR3 nucleotides are TGCGCCAGCAGCTTGGGACTAGCGGGGGCAGATACGCAGTATTTT.

The chain joins TRBV30 to TRBJ2-7; the match to TRBD2 covers 8 bases. The V and J ends lost 5 bases and 3 bases, in that order; junction bases with no gene match: 6. CDR3 length: 13 amino acids. Per the germline V gene, CDR1 is GTSNPN and CDR2 is SVGIG (reference sequence). The CDR3 DNA sequence: TGTGCCTGGTCCTTAGCGGGGCTCTACGAGCAGTACTTC. Its translation: CAWSLAGLYEQYF. Looking up the rest from reference TRBV30 and TRBJ2-7 gives the full variable domain: SQTIHQWPATLVQPVGSPLSLECTVEGTSNPNLYWYRQAAGRGLQLLFYSVGIGQISSEVPQNLSASRPQDRQFILSSKKLLLSDSGFYLCAWSLAGLYEQYFGPGTRLTVT.

Written as DNA, the CDR3 is TGTGCCAGCAGCTCGAGGATGCAAGAGACCCAGTACTTC. Its translation is CASSSRMQETQYF. The chain has TRBV14 and TRBJ2-5; no firm D call. Germline assignment: CDR1 SGHDN and CDR2 FVKESK. Trimming removed 5 bases from V and 2 bases from J, with 9 bases in between. This CDR3 has 13 residues.

The V and J genes are TRBV18 and TRBJ1-2; no clear D. CDR1 and CDR2 from the germline V gene are KGHSH and LQKENI. V was clipped by 4 bases and J by 5 bases, with 8 bases between them. CDR3 length: 12 residues. DNA for the CDR3: TGTGCCAGCTCACACGAGGCTTATGGCTACACCTTC. Residues: CASSHEAYGYTF.

The chain recombines TRBV14 with TRBJ1-4; D remains ambiguous. Germline-derived CDR1 and CDR2 are SGHDN and FVKESK. Trimming shortened V by 1 base and J by 1 base, and 10 bases separated the two germline ends. This CDR3 has 16 amino acids. Here the CDR3 reads CASSQGSVRTNEKLFF. In nucleotides, the CDR3 is TGTGCCAGCAGCCAAGGGTCCGTCAGAACTAATGAAAAACTGTTTTTT.

The chain uses TRBV20-1 and TRBJ2-1; weak D call: TRBD2 (6 bases). V lost 3 bases to trimming and J lost 10 bases, with 16 bases between them. CDR1 and CDR2 (germline): DFQATT, SNEGSKA (reference sequence). CDR3 size: 13 residues. The CDR3: CSASWGVAVEQFF. CDR3 nucleotides: TGCAGTGCTAGTTGGGGGGTCGCCGTAGAGCAGTTCTTC.

The chain has TRBV12-3 or TRBV12-4 and TRBJ1-1; D gene unclear. This CDR3 has 12 residues. Trimming pared 3 bases from V and 7 bases from J, leaving 9 bases between. The CDR3 here is CASSFGRREAFF. The DNA of the CDR3 is TGTGCCAGCAGTTTCGGGCGGCGTGAAGCTTTCTTT.

V is TRBV7-8 and J is TRBJ1-5; 7 bases are a match to TRBD1. The CDR3 loop spans 16 amino acids. V shed 1 base, J shed 6 bases, and the junction held 9 bases outside the gene matches. Looked up from germline, CDR1 is SGHVS and CDR2 is FQNEAQ. The CDR3 coding sequence is TGTGCCAGCAGCTTAGTCGAAAGGGGGCTAGTTCAGCCCCAGCATTTT. Translation gives CASSLVERGLVQPQHF.

The chain employs TRBV4-2 and TRBJ1-2, with unresolved D. Germline CDR1 and CDR2: LGHNA and YNFKEQ. The CDR3 has 15 residues. Trimming removed 0 bases from V and 4 bases from J, with 12 bases in between. The CDR3 protein is CASSQENRGSYGYTF. CDR3 in DNA: TGTGCCAGCAGCCAAGAGAATCGTGGAAGCTATGGCTACACCTTC.

The J gene is TRBJ1-2, the V gene TRBV28; D call uncertain. Trimming removed 3 bases from V and 4 bases from J, with 12 bases in between. Germline loops: CDR1 MDHEN, CDR2 SYDVKM. CDR3 length: 14 residues. In nucleotides, the CDR3 is TGTGCCAGCAGTTTGACACCCTTGAGCTATGGCTACACCTTC. This codes for CASSLTPLSYGYTF.

V usage is TRBV5-1 and J usage is TRBJ1-5; D uncertain. CDR3 length equals 16 residues. The V end lost 0 bases, the J end lost 6 bases, and 16 bases lay between the germline ends. The germline V gene encodes CDR1 SGHRS and CDR2 YFSETQ. The CDR3 nucleotides are TGCGCCAGCAGCTTGGGAAGCAGTACGAGTAGTCAGCCCCAGCATTTT. This translates into CASSLGSSTSSQPQHF.

V usage is TRBV29-1 and J usage is TRBJ1-2; D not certain. V lost 0 bases and J 4 bases, leaving 12 bases between the germline ends. This CDR3 has 14 amino acids. Germline assignment: CDR1 SQVTM and CDR2 ANQGSEA. The CDR3 region has the DNA TGCAGCGTTGAAGATCGGGAGAGGTCCTATGGCTACACCTTC. Its protein product is CSVEDRERSYGYTF.

This chain uses TRBV18 with TRBJ2-7; possible D gene TRBD2, 5 bases. The CDR3 is 15 residues long. The germline gives CDR1 KGHSH, CDR2 LQKENI. Trimming left V 0 bases short and J 3 bases short, with 12 bases between. The CDR3 coding sequence is TGTGCCAGCTCACCACCCCGGGGATATAACTACGAGCAGTACTTC. It specifies CASSPPRGYNYEQYF.